Shown below are 15 T cell receptor beta chains from a single sample sequenced in a study of cytomegalovirus exposure and HLA in healthy donors. The PCR contained 60 Vbeta and 13 Jbeta primers. Profiling relied on immunoSEQ multiplex PCR, and the TCRdb table lists in-frame clones only, not all of them. The repertoire includes some 130,000 clones, 73% of them detected once, and 1% to 1.5% sits in the top ten. Sample: PBMCs. The receptors derive from a woman aged 40 to 55 in good health and CMV-seronegative.

The chain has TRBV4-1 and TRBJ2-1; D is perhaps TRBD2 (6 bases). The CDR3 length is 16 residues. The V and J ends lost 1 base and 4 bases respectively, with 14 bases between them. Per the germline V gene, CDR1 is MGHRA and CDR2 is YSYEKL. DNA of the CDR3: TGCGCCAGCAGCCAAGTTATGGGACTGCAGTACAATGAGCAGTTCTTC. Translating it yields CASSQVMGLQYNEQFF.

CDR3 sequence reads: CASSLLQQGAGEQYF. The CDR3 region has the DNA TGCGCCAGCAGCTTGTTACAACAGGGGGCGGGCGAGCAGTACTTC. This chain uses TRBV5-1 with TRBJ2-7; 9 positions match TRBD1. The CDR3 is 15 amino acids. Germline V CDR1 and CDR2: SGHRS, YFSETQ. Trimming removed 1 base from V and 6 bases from J; junction bases left unmatched: 8. Full variable domain (rest looked up from reference TRBV5-1 and TRBJ2-7): KAGVTQTPRYLIKTRGQQVTLSCSPISGHRSVSWYQQTPGQGLQFLFEYFSETQRNKGNFPGRFSGRQFSNSRSEMNVSTLELGDSALYLCASSLLQQGAGEQYFGPGTRLTVT.

This chain joins TRBV6-1 and TRBJ2-5, with D possibly TRBD1 on 5 matching bases. CDR3 length equals 13 residues. V lost 6 bases, J lost 1 base, and 9 bases lay in between. Germline lookup yields CDR1 MNHNS and CDR2 SASEGT. CDR3 region: CASRGESQETQYF. The CDR3 DNA follows: TGTGCCAGCAGAGGGGAATCCCAAGAGACCCAGTACTTC.

The J gene is TRBJ1-4, the V gene TRBV5-6; D gene uncertain. V shed 3 bases and J shed 1 base, with 13 bases lying between them. The CDR3 runs 16 residues. The germline CDR1 and CDR2 sequences are SGHDT and YYEEEE. The CDR3 bases are TGTGCCAGCAGCTCAGGTCCTGTTGGAACTAATGAAAAACTGTTTTTT. Its protein is CASSSGPVGTNEKLFF. The full variable domain, with the rest looked up from reference TRBV5-6 and TRBJ1-4, is DAGVTQSPTHLIKTRGQQVTLRCSPKSGHDTVSWYQQALGQGPQFIFQYYEEEERQRGNFPDRFSGHQFPNYSSELNVNALLLGDSALYLCASSSGPVGTNEKLFFGSGTQLSVL.

The chain uses TRBV2 and TRBJ2-5, with 7 bases that match TRBD1. The DNA end lines up better with TRBJ2-7; the J call may be wrong. The CDR3 length is 14 residues. CDR1 SNHLY and CDR2 FYNNEI come from the germline V gene. The CDR3: CASSEGYRGNEQYF. The CDR3, as DNA: TGTGCCAGCAGTGAAGGTTACAGGGGCAACGAGCAGTACTTC.

V is TRBV13 and J is TRBJ2-7; tentatively, D is TRBD2 (5 bases). CDR1 and CDR2 from the germline V gene are PRHDT and FYEKMQ (reference sequence). The CDR3 spans 14 residues. V gave up 3 bases and J gave up 0 bases, with 9 bases separating them. The CDR3 is CASSFRRNSYEQYF. The CDR3 DNA follows: TGTGCCAGCAGCTTTCGGAGGAACTCCTACGAGCAGTACTTC.

The chain carries TRBV13 and TRBJ2-7; 7 bases match TRBD1. There are 14 residues in the CDR3. The V and J ends lost 5 bases and 4 bases, in that order; junction bases with no gene match: 8. Germline lookup yields CDR1 PRHDT and CDR2 FYEKMQ (reference sequence). In DNA form, the CDR3 reads TGTGCCAGCAGCGCCGGGGACAGCCTTTACGAGCAGTACGTC. This gives the protein CASSAGDSLYEQYV.

V and J are TRBV9 and TRBJ2-5; 7 nucleotides match TRBD2. The CDR3 is 15 residues long. V lost 2 bases and J lost 3; bases outside the gene matches: 7. Germline V gives CDR1 SGDLS, CDR2 YYNGEE. The CDR3, as DNA: TGTGCCAGCAGCGTCGGGGGGAGCCCAAAAGAGACCCAGTACTTC. Its translation: CASSVGGSPKETQYF.

This chain joins TRBV9 and TRBJ2-1, with 9 positions matching TRBD1. The CDR3 has 16 residues. V shed 0 bases and J 1 base; nucleotides not matched to a gene: 2. The germline gives CDR1 SGDLS, CDR2 YYNGEE. This CDR3 reads CASSVAGQGSYNEQFF. In nucleotides, the CDR3 is TGTGCCAGCAGCGTAGCCGGACAGGGGTCCTACAATGAGCAGTTCTTC.

The chain uses TRBV19 and TRBJ1-3; D is unresolved. V was shortened by 5 bases and J by 0 bases, with 11 bases between the two germline ends. CDR3 length: 15 amino acids. CDR1 LNHDA and CDR2 SQIVND come from the germline V gene (reference sequence). Here the CDR3 reads CASSDLLASGNTIYF. In DNA, the CDR3 is TGTGCCAGTAGTGACTTGTTGGCCTCTGGAAACACCATATATTTT.

This rearrangement joins TRBV6-6 to TRBJ1-1, with D hard to call. CDR1 is MNHNY, CDR2 SVGAGI, per germline (reference sequence). Trimming left V 2 bases short and J 4 bases short, with 11 bases between. This CDR3 contains 14 residues. This CDR3 is CASSYLPGGTEAFF. CDR3 bases: TGTGCCAGCAGTTACCTCCCGGGTGGCACTGAAGCTTTCTTT.

The chain links TRBV2 to TRBJ1-2, with D maybe TRBD1 (5 bases). Germline-derived CDR1 and CDR2 are SNHLY and FYNNEI. The CDR3 spans 17 residues. Trimming pared 0 bases from V and 3 bases from J, leaving 17 bases between. CDR3 residues: CASSEALIRAGHYGYTF. CDR3 nucleotide sequence: TGTGCCAGCAGTGAAGCTCTGATCCGGGCAGGGCACTATGGCTACACCTTC.

The chain combines TRBV19 with TRBJ1-2; D possibly corresponds to TRBD1 (5 bases). The CDR3 spans 10 residues. In germline, CDR1 is LNHDA, CDR2 SQIVND (reference sequence). V lost 9 bases and J lost 11, with 13 bases in between. CDR3 DNA sequence: TGTGCCAGGGTGGCAGGGATATACACCTTC. Protein: CARVAGIYTF.

The CDR3 sequence is CSVEGYSSKPSLDEQFF. CDR3 in DNA: TGCAGCGTTGAAGGATACAGTAGTAAACCTTCCCTTGATGAGCAGTTCTTC. The chain joins TRBV29-1 to TRBJ2-1; D unresolved. The germline V gene has CDR1 SQVTM and CDR2 ANQGSEA. V was cut by 1 base and J by 8 bases, with 24 bases left in between. This CDR3 region has 17 residues.

This clone was recorded once. The chain recombines TRBV7-2 with TRBJ2-6; possible D gene TRBD1, 5 bases. The germline V gene encodes CDR1 SGHTA and CDR2 FQGNSA. The CDR3 has 16 amino acids. The germline V and J ends were trimmed by 1 base and 2 bases, with 9 bases remaining between them. The CDR3 DNA reads TGTGCCAGCAGCTTAGGGGCAGGGCCTGGGGCCAACGTCCTGACTTTC. Protein sequence: CASSLGAGPGANVLTF.